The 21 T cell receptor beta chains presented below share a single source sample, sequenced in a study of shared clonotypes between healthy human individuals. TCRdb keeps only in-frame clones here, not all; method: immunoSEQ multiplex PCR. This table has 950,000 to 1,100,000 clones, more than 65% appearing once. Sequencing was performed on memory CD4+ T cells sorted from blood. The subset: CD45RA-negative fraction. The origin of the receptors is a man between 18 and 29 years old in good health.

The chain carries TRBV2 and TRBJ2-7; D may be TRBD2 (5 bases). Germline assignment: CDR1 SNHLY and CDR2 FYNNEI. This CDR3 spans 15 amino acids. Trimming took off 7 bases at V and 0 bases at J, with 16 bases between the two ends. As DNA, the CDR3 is TGTGCCAGCAAACGAACCGGGGTCCACTCCTACGAGCAGTACTTC. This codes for CASKRTGVHSYEQYF.

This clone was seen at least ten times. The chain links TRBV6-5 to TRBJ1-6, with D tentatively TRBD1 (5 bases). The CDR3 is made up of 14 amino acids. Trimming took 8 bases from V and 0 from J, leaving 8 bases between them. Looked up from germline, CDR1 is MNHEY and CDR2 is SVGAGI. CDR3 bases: TGTGCCAGCCAGGGAGGCTCCTATAATTCACCCCTCCACTTT. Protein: CASQGGSYNSPLHF.

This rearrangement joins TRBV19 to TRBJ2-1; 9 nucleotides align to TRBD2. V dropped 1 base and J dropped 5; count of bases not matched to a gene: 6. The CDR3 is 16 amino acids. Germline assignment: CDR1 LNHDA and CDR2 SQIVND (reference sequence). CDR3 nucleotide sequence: TGTGCCAGTAGTATAGGGGCACTAGCGGGCCACAATGAGCAGTTCTTC. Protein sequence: CASSIGALAGHNEQFF. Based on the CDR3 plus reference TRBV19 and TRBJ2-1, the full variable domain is DGGITQSPKYLFRKEGQNVTLSCEQNLNHDAMYWYRQDPGQGLRLIYYSQIVNDFQKGDIAEGYSVSREKKESFPLTVTSAQKNPTAFYLCASSIGALAGHNEQFFGPGTRLTVL.

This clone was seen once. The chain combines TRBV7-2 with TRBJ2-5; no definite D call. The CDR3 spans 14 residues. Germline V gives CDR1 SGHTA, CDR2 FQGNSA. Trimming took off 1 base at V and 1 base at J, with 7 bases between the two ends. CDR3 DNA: TGTGCCAGCAGCTTAGAGTCTGGCCAAGAGACCCAGTACTTC. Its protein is CASSLESGQETQYF.

The CDR3 sequence is CASSEGSGANQPQHF. The CDR3 bases are TGTGCCAGCAGTGAGGGTTCAGGGGCAAATCAGCCCCAGCATTTT. The V call is TRBV25-1, the J call TRBJ1-5; a weak D match, TRBD1 (6 bases). Looked up from germline, CDR1 is MGHDK and CDR2 is SYGVNS. The CDR3 sequence is 15 residues long. V lost 3 bases, J lost 4 bases, and 13 bases lay in between.

The CDR3 loop is CASSERVPNQPQHF. In nucleotides, the CDR3 is TGTGCCAGCAGTGAGAGGGTACCCAATCAGCCCCAGCATTTT. The gene calls are TRBV2 and TRBJ1-5, with D uncertain. Trimming stripped 3 bases from V and 3 bases from J, with 9 bases between. Per germline, CDR1 SNHLY and CDR2 FYNNEI. The CDR3 has 14 residues.

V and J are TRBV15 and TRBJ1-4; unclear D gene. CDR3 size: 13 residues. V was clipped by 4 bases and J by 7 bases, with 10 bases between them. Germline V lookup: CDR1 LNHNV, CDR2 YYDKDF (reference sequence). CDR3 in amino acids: CATSMGNGEKLFF. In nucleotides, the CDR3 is TGTGCCACCAGCATGGGGAATGGTGAAAAACTGTTTTTT.

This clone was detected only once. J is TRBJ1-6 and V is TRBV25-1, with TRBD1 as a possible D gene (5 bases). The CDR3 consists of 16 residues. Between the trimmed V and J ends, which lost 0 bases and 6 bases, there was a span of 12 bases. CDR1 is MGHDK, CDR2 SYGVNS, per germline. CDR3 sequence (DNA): TGTGCCAGCAGTGAATACGGGCAGGGCGGTAATTCACCCCTCCACTTT. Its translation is CASSEYGQGGNSPLHF.

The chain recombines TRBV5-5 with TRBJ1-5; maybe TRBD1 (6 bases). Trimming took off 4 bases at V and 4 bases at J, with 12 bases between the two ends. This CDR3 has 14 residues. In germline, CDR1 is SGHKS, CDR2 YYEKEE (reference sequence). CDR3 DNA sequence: TGTGCCAGCAGCATAGGACAGCCTAATCAGCCCCAGCATTTT. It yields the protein CASSIGQPNQPQHF.

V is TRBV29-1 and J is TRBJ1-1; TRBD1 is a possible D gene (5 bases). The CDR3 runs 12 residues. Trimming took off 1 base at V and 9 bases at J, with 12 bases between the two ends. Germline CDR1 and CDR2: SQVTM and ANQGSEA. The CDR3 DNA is TGCAGCGTTGAAGTACAGGCGAAAAAAGCTTTCTTT. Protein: CSVEVQAKKAFF.

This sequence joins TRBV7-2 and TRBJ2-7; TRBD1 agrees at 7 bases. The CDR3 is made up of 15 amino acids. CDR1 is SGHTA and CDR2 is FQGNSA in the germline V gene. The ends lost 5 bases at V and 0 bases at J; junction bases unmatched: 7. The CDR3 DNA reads TGTGCCAGCAGCCCCAGGACAGGCTTCTCCTACGAGCAGTACTTC. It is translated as CASSPRTGFSYEQYF.

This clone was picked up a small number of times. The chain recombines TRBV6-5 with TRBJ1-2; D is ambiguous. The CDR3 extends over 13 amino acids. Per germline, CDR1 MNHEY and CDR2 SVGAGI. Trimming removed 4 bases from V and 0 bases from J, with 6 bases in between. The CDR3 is CASSFGSNYGYTF. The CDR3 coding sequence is TGTGCCAGCAGTTTTGGTTCTAACTATGGCTACACCTTC.

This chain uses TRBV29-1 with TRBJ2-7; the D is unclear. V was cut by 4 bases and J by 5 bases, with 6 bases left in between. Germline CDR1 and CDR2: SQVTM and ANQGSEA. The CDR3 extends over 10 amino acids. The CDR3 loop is CSVASHEQYF. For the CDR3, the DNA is TGCAGCGTTGCATCCCACGAGCAGTACTTC.

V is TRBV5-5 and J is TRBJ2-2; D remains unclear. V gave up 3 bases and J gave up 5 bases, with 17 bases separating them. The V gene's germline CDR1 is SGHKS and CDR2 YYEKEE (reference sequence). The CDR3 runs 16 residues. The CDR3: CASSSDQRGFTGELFF. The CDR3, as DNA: TGTGCCAGCAGCTCCGACCAGAGAGGATTTACCGGGGAGCTGTTTTTT.

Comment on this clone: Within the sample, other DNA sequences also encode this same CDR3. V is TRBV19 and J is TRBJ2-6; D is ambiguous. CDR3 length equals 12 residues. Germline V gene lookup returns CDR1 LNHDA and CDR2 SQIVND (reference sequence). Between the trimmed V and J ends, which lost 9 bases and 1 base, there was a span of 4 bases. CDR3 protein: CASASGANVLTF. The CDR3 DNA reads TGTGCCAGCGCTTCTGGGGCCAACGTCCTGACTTTC. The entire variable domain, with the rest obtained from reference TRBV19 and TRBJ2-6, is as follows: DGGITQSPKYLFRKEGQNVTLSCEQNLNHDAMYWYRQDPGQGLRLIYYSQIVNDFQKGDIAEGYSVSREKKESFPLTVTSAQKNPTAFYLCASASGANVLTFGAGSRLTVL.

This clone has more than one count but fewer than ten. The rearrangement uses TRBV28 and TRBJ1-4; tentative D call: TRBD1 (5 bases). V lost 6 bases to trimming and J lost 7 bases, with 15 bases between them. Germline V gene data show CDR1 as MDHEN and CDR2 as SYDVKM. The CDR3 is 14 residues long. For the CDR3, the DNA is TGTGCCAGCAGGGCGGGGGGGGAAGGTGAAAAACTGTTTTTT. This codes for CASRAGGEGEKLFF.

The CDR3 region is CASSIQGDGYTF. The CDR3 coding sequence is TGTGCCAGCAGTATCCAGGGGGACGGCTACACCTTC. This rearrangement joins TRBV28 to TRBJ1-2, with 7 bases identical to TRBD1. This CDR3 contains 12 residues. V gave up 5 bases and J gave up 8 bases; unmatched junction bases: 5. CDR1 and CDR2 (germline): MDHEN, SYDVKM.

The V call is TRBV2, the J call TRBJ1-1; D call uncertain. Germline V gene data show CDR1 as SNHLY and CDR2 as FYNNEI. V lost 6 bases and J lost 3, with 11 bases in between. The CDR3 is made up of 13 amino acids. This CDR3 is CASSLDTHTEAFF. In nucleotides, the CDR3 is TGTGCCAGCAGCTTAGACACCCACACTGAAGCTTTCTTT.

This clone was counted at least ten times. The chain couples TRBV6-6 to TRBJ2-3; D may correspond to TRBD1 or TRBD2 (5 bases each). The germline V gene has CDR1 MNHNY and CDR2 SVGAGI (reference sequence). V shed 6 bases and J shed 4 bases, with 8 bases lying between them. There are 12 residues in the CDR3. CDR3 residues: CASSPGPDTQYF. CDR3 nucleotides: TGTGCCAGCAGCCCGGGGCCAGATACGCAGTATTTT.

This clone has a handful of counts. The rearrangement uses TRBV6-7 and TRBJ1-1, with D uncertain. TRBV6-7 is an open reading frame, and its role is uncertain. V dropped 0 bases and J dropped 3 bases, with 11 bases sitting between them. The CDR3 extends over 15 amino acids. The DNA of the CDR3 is TGTGCCAGCAGTTACTCGAGAACCCCCCACACTGAAGCTTTCTTT. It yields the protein CASSYSRTPHTEAFF.

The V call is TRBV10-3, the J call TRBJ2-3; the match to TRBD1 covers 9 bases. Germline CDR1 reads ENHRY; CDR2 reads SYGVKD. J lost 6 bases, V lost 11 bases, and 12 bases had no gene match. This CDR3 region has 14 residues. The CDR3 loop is CAASPGQGSDTQYF. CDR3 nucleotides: TGTGCCGCATCACCGGGACAGGGCTCCGATACGCAGTATTTT.